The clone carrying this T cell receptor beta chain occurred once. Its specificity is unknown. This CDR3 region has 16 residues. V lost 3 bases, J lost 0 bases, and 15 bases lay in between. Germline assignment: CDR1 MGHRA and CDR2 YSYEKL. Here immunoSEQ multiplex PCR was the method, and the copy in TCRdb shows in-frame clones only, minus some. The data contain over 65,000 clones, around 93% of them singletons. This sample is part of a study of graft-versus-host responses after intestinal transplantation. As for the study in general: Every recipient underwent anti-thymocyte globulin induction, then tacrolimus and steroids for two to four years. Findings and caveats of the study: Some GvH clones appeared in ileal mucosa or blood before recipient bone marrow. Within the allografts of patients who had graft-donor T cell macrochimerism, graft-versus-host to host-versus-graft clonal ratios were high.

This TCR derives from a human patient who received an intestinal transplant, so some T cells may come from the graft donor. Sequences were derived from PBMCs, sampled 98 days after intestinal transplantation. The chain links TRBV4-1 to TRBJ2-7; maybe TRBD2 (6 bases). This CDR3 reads CASSQSPGLFSYEQYF. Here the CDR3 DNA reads TGCGCCAGCAGCCAGTCCCCGGGACTTTTCTCCTACGAGCAGTACTTC.